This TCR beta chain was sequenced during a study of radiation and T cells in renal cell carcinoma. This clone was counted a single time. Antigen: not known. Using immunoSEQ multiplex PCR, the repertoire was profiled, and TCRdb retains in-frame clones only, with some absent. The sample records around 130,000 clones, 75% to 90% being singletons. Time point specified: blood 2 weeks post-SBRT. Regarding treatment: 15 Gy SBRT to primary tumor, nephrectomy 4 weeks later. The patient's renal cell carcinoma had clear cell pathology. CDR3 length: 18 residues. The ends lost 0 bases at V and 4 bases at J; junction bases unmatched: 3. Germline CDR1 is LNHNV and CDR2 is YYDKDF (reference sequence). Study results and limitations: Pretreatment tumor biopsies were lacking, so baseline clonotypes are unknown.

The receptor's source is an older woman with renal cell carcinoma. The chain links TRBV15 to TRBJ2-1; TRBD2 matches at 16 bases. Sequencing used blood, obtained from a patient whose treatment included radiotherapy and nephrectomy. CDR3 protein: CATSRDLGLAGGYNEQFF. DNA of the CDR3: TGTGCCACCAGCAGAGATCTGGGACTAGCGGGAGGGTACAATGAGCAGTTCTTC. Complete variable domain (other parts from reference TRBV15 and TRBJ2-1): DAMVIQNPRYQVTQFGKPVTLSCSQTLNHNVMYWYQQKSSQAPKLLFHYYDKDFNNEADTPDNFQSRRPNTSFCFLDIRSPGLGDTAMYLCATSRDLGLAGGYNEQFFGPGTRLTVL.